This TCR beta chain was recorded in a study of CD8 T cells in Susac syndrome. Overall study findings and caveats: As the study acknowledged, the number of individuals in its TCR sequencing and HLA analysis was relatively small.

In regard to this clonotype: Its antigen is currently unknown.

Treatment-naive patients with stable or active relapsing-remitting disease served as multiple sclerosis controls. About 0.5 to 1 ug RNA was reverse transcribed with random hexamers. Amplification of the TCR beta CDR3 was carried out by immunoSEQ multiplex PCR, which spanned a total of 54 Vbeta and 13 Jbeta segments. TCRdb redid the calling of the immunoSEQ multiplex PCR reads with MiXCR, one entry per CDR3 protein. The table lists about 130,000 distinct CDR3 sequences, 91% of them singletons. CDR3 size: 11 residues. Germline assignment: CDR1 MGHDK and CDR2 SYGVNS. V was clipped by 6 bases and J by 3 bases, with 3 bases between them.

The sample taken for sequencing was CD8+ T cells from PBMCs. The sequence derives from a human donor with multiple sclerosis. This chain links TRBV25-1 with TRBJ2-1; D unresolved. In DNA, the CDR3 is TGTGCCAGCAGGATCTACAATGAGCAGTTCTTC. It codes for CASRIYNEQFF.